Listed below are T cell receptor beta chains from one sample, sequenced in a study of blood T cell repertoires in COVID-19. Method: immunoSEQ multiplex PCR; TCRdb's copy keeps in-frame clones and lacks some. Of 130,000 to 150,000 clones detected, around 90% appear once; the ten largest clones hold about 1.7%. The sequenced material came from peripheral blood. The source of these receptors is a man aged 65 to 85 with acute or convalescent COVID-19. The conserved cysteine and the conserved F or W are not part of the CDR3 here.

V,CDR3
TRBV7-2,ASSLGPTKSSGNTIY
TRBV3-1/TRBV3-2,ASSDRTSGRFGKQY
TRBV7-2,ASSPNAGRNSPLH
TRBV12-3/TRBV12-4,ASSLGQGDEQY
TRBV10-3,AIDGTSGRPSYEQY
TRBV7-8,ASSVDGGYYGYT
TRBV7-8,ASSLANGNTGELF
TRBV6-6,ASSRGTGGNEQF
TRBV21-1,ASSTPSRGAPRLYGYT
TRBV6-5,ASSYVSLNYGYT
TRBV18,ASSPDRSSGNTIY
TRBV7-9,ASSPQEGTEAF
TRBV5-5,ASSLEAGGLGGYT
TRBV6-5,ASSRDLRSYEQY
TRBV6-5,ASRSTEYNSPLH
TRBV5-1,ASSPVGGNYNEQF
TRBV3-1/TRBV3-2,ASSADRGPIIQY
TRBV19,ASQATIYGLERGHTGELF
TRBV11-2,ASSLGAVGGTQETQY
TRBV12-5,ASGLPQGGANVLT
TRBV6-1,ASSVEGQGATYEQY
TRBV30,AWKSGTGSLGANVLT
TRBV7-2,ASSVTSGSPGTQY